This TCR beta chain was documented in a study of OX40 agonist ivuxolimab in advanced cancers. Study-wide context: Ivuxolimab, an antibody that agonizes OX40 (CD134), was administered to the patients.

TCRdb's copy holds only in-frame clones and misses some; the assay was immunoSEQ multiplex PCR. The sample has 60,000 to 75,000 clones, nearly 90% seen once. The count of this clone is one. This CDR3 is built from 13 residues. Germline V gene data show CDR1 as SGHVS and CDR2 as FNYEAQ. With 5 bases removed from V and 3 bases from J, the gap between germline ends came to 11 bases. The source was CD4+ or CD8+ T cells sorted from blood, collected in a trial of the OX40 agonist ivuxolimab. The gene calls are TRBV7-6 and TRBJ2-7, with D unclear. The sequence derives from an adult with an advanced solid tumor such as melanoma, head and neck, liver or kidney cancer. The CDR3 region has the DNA TGTGCCAGCAGCCTACAAAGGGACTACGAGCAGTACTTC. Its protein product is CASSLQRDYEQYF.